The 11 T cell receptor beta chains reported below all come from one sample, sequenced in a study of OX40 agonist ivuxolimab in advanced cancers. Receptors were amplified or captured by the immunoSEQ multiplex PCR assay. In its TCRdb copy, this immuneACCESS table keeps in-frame sequences only and misses some clones. Where compared with another copy, unresolved V genes explain less than half of these, and the others have no known cause. Recorded for this sample are around 40,000 clones; roughly 80% of them occurred a single time. Around 5.1% of the sample is in the top ten clones. The sequences come from CD4+ or CD8+ T cells sorted from blood, collected in a trial of the OX40 agonist ivuxolimab. These receptors were taken from an adult with an advanced solid tumor such as melanoma, head and neck, liver or kidney cancer.

V usage is TRBV20-1 and J usage is TRBJ2-7, with TRBD1 identical over 10 bases. The CDR3 covers 11 residues. Germline CDR1 is DFQATT and CDR2 is SNEGSKA (reference sequence). The CDR3 region is CGAWDRGEQYF. As DNA, the CDR3 is TGCGGGGCCTGGGACAGGGGCGAGCAGTACTTC.

The CDR3 region is CASRGGGEETQYF. CDR3 DNA sequence: TGTGCCAGCCGAGGGGGGGGCGAGGAGACCCAGTACTTC. The genes are TRBV2 and TRBJ2-5; the D gene is possibly TRBD2 (7 bases). The CDR3 sequence is 13 residues long. V lost 8 bases and J lost 5, with 15 bases in between. Germline V gene sequence: CDR1 SNHLY, CDR2 FYNNEI.

V usage is TRBV9 and J usage is TRBJ2-1, with D uncertain. The V end was cut by 0 bases, the J end by 0 bases, with 10 bases between. CDR1 SGDLS and CDR2 YYNGEE come from the germline V gene. The CDR3 spans 16 residues. CDR3: CASSVAPTYSYNEQFF. CDR3 coding DNA: TGTGCCAGCAGCGTAGCACCGACTTACTCCTACAATGAGCAGTTCTTC. Full variable domain (rest looked up from reference TRBV9 and TRBJ2-1): DSGVTQTPKHLITATGQRVTLRCSPRSGDLSVYWYQQSLDQGLQFLIQYYNGEERAKGNILERFSAQQFPDLHSELNLSSLELGDSALYFCASSVAPTYSYNEQFFGPGTRLTVL.

The V gene is TRBV27, the J gene TRBJ1-2, with TRBD1 matching over 7 bases. Germline V lookup: CDR1 MNHEY, CDR2 SMNVEV (reference sequence). The length of the CDR3 is 14 residues. V was clipped by 5 bases and J by 4 bases; unmatched bases: 7. The DNA of the CDR3 is TGTGCCAGCAGTCCCCCGGACAGGCGCTATGGCTACACCTTC. Its translation: CASSPPDRRYGYTF.

The rearrangement uses TRBV7-2 and TRBJ2-7; TRBD1 aligns across 11 bases. CDR3 length: 14 residues. Germline CDR1 reads SGHTA; CDR2 reads FQGNSA. The trim removed 5 bases at V and 5 bases at J, leaving 5 bases unmatched. In DNA, the CDR3 is TGTGCCAGCAGCCGGGACAGGGGGTTCCACGAGCAGTACTTC. Amino acids: CASSRDRGFHEQYF.

V and J are TRBV6-6 and TRBJ2-4; TRBD1 is a possible D gene (7 bases). The germline CDR1 and CDR2 sequences are MNHNY and SVGAGI (reference sequence). V shed 5 bases and J shed 5 bases, with 13 bases lying between them. The CDR3 loop spans 14 amino acids. DNA for the CDR3: TGTGCCAGCAGTGTAGACAGGGAGGAAAACATTCAGTACTTC. Translation gives CASSVDREENIQYF.

This clone was seen just once. Written as DNA, the CDR3 is TGTGCCAGCAGCTTGGCCCAAGGAAGCGGGATGTACTTC. Translation: CASSLAQGSGMYF. The chain couples TRBV5-4 to TRBJ2-7, with 7 bases that match TRBD2. After removal of 0 bases from V and 12 bases from J, the junction contained 9 bases not matched to a gene. Per the germline V gene, CDR1 is SGHNT and CDR2 is YYREEE (reference sequence). CDR3 length: 13 residues.

V is TRBV5-5 and J is TRBJ2-7; a weak D match, TRBD1 (6 bases). CDR3 length equals 15 residues. From germline, CDR1 is SGHKS and CDR2 YYEKEE (reference sequence). The ends were cut back, 4 bases at V and 1 base at J, with 15 bases in the middle. CDR3 amino acids: CASSPRGAVSYEQYF. CDR3 DNA: TGTGCCAGCAGCCCCAGGGGAGCTGTTTCCTACGAGCAGTACTTC.

This chain joins TRBV2 and TRBJ2-1, with D perhaps matching TRBD2 (6 bases). The CDR3 consists of 16 residues. CDR1 SNHLY and CDR2 FYNNEI come from the germline V gene. V dropped 3 bases and J dropped 4 bases, with 16 bases sitting between them. Written as DNA, the CDR3 is TGTGCCAGCAGTGATATACGCGGGACCCGGTACAATGAGCAGTTCTTC. This encodes CASSDIRGTRYNEQFF.

The chain links TRBV5-6 to TRBJ1-1; D unresolved. In germline, CDR1 is SGHDT, CDR2 YYEEEE. This CDR3 is built from 12 residues. The V end was cut by 0 bases, the J end by 12 bases, with 12 bases between. The CDR3 nucleotides read TGTGCCAGCAGCTTGGCTTTGGTGGGGTCTTTCTTT. Protein sequence: CASSLALVGSFF.

The genes are TRBV10-1 and TRBJ2-3; 7 bases fit TRBD2. Germline CDR1 reads WNHNN; CDR2 reads SYGVQD (reference sequence). The length of the CDR3 is 15 residues. The trim removed 4 bases at V and 3 bases at J, leaving 7 bases unmatched. CDR3 DNA sequence: TGCGCCAGCAGTGCTCGAATAGCGGGTACAGATACGCAGTATTTT. Amino acids: CASSARIAGTDTQYF.